This TCR beta chain was retrieved from a study of T cell changes during pregnancy in multiple sclerosis. Germline values: CDR1 SNHLY, CDR2 FYNNEI. The CDR3 consists of 14 residues. The V gene lost 4 bases and the J gene lost 2 bases, with 10 bases spanning the gap. Produced via immunoSEQ multiplex PCR; TCRdb's table is partial and in-frame only. This sample has about 93,000 clones, with 85% to 95% found just once. The V gene is TRBV2, the J gene TRBJ2-3; D possibly corresponds to TRBD2 (5 bases). This specimen was peripheral blood, taken after pregnancy. The sequence came from a female donor with multiple sclerosis, enrolled in a pregnancy study. CDR3 in DNA: TGTGCCAGCAGTGCGAAACTAGACACAGATACGCAGTATTTT. Translated: CASSAKLDTDTQYF.